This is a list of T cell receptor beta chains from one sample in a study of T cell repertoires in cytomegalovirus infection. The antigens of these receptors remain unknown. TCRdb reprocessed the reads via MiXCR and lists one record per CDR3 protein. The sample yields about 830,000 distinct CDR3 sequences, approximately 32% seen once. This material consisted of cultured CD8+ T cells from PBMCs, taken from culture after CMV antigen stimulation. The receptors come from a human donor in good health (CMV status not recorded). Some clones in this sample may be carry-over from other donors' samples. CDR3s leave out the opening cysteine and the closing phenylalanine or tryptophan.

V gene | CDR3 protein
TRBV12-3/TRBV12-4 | ASSEDSGYTDTQY
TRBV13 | ASRVGADTGELF
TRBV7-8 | ASSLPGQANYGYT
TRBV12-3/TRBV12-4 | ASTTGASGDLDEQF
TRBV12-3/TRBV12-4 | ASSLTGTNEKLF
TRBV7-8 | ASSPGLAGGTDTQY
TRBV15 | ATSREGQPLNEKLF
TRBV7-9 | ASSPSTGEAANEQF
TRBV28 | ASEGEYTQY
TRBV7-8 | ASSSLDSPSTDTQY
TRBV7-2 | ASSSRARGWDNQPQH
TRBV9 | ASSVGQGINEQF
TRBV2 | ASRTTRGYT
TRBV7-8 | ASAGAGGPLYNEQF
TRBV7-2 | ASSSLRGPHQDTQY
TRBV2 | ASSEGLSRVWGYT
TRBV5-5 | ASSFWTGASYEQY
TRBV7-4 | ASSLFPGRVVDTQY
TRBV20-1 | SASPGQGSYNEQF
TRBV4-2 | ASSQEGGYPVPPWETQY
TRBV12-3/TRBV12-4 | ASSSTGMAEAF
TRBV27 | ASSLTEGTEAF
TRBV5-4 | ASSFWRYPNNEQF
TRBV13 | ASSPGTGRDTDTQY
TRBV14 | ASSRGGPVEQF
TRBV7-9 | ASSSSSTGVNTEAF
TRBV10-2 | ASRLTGNTEAF
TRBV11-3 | ASSLPEQGDGSYNEQF
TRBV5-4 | ASASAGTGDTGELF
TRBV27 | ASSPDRGYGSPLH
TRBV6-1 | ASILGQGTTNEKLF
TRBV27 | ASSLATGVYNSPLH
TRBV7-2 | ASSLEGQRRYGYT
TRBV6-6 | ASSQGGGGDTEAF
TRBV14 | ASSQARDWGDGYT
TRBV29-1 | SVEDGFNSLNTEAF
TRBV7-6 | ASSLAGGAGETQY